This entry describes one TCR beta chain. The data belong to a study of blood T cell repertoires in COVID-19. Study-level background: PBMCs, B-cell-depleted T cells, or T cells were the source of the cDNA or gDNA that made up the material.

All enrollees were roughly 18 to 89 years old and from fewer than 25 US areas. Within 2 weeks of study entry, exposed participants had contacted a PCR-confirmed or clinician-diagnosed COVID-19 case. Original handling: Estimation of nucleated cell counts was performed using reference gene primer amplification. The protocol was immunoSEQ multiplex PCR, while the TCRdb copy is restricted to in-frame clones and leaves out a portion. V, J and clone size derive from that table, while D and trimming were established from the DNA sequence. This table holds around 250,000 clones, around 83% found once. The origin of this receptor is a woman aged 45-59 years who had been exposed to COVID-19. The source material was PBMCs or T cells enriched from blood (not recorded which).

The CDR3 bases are TGTGCCAGCAGCTTAGGAAACAGAAACACTGAAGCTTTCTTT. Residues: CASSLGNRNTEAFF. The chain is built from TRBV7-9 and TRBJ1-1; D gene unclear. V was cut by 1 base and J by 2 bases, with 8 bases left in between. Germline V CDR1 and CDR2: SEHNR, FQNEAQ (reference sequence). CDR3 size: 14 residues.